A selection of T cell receptor beta chains follows, all from one sample in a study of T cell repertoires in cytomegalovirus infection. Via MiXCR, TCRdb re-called the reads, giving one row per CDR3 protein. Of roughly 150,000 distinct CDR3 sequences listed, around 20% are singletons. The sample was PBMCs. These receptors were collected from a human donor in good health (CMV status not recorded). Some clones in this sample may be carry-over from other donors' samples. CDR3s include the opening cysteine and the closing phenylalanine or tryptophan. The D gene is left open where the match is weak. A clone size is listed for some rows: how often the clone was seen (once, few, many), or a class if it is expanded.

>many|TRBD2|TRBV12-3/TRBV12-4|TRBJ2-5
CASSLAGVETQYF
TGTGCCAGCAGCCTAGCGGGAGTGGAGACCCAGTACTTC
>NA|TRBD2|TRBV10-3|TRBJ2-1
CAISDLGGTDEQFF
TGTGCCATCAGTGATCTGGGAGGGACGGATGAGCAGTTCTTC
>many|NA|TRBV7-2|TRBJ2-3
CASSLTQWTDLSTDTQYF
TGTGCCAGCAGCTTAACCCAGTGGACTGATTTAAGCACAGATACGCAGTATTTT
>once|NA|TRBV19|TRBJ2-5
CASSATTGVPKETQYF
TGTGCCAGTAGTGCAACGACGGGAGTCCCAAAAGAGACCCAGTACTTC
>few|NA|TRBV28|TRBJ1-2
CASSLWLDGPRHGYTF
TGTGCCAGCAGTTTGTGGCTTGATGGCCCCCGGCACGGCTACACCTTC
>many|NA|TRBV7-9|TRBJ2-1
CASSLPGLAASYNEQFF
TGTGCCAGCAGCTTACCGGGGCTAGCTGCTTCCTACAATGAGCAGTTCTTC
>few|NA|TRBV5-6|TRBJ2-6
CASSLGNGANVLTF
TGTGCCAGCAGCTTGGGGAACGGGGCCAACGTCCTGACTTTC
>many|TRBD2|TRBV28|TRBJ2-5
CASSSLAGATETQYF
TGTGCCAGCAGTTCACTAGCGGGAGCTACGGAGACCCAGTACTTC
>many|NA|TRBV7-9|TRBJ1-5
CASSPGDQPQHF
TGTGCCAGCAGCCCTGGTGATCAGCCCCAGCATTTT
>few|NA|TRBV6-2/TRBV6-3|TRBJ2-2
CASSYSKPANTGELFF
TGTGCCAGCAGTTACTCTAAACCCGCGAACACCGGGGAGCTGTTTTTT
>NA|NA|TRBV28|TRBJ1-1
CASSFPWASNTEAFF
TGTGCCAGCAGTTTTCCCTGGGCCTCGAACACTGAAGCTTTCTTT
>many|NA|TRBV2|TRBJ2-1
CASSSYNEQFF
TGTGCCAGCAGTAGTTACAATGAGCAGTTCTTC
>NA|NA|TRBV7-9|TRBJ2-3
CASSAFTDTQYF
TGTGCCAGCAGCGCCTTCACAGATACGCAGTATTTT
>many|TRBD1|TRBV7-9|TRBJ1-5
CASSSGTVGNQPQHF
TGTGCCAGCAGCTCGGGGACAGTGGGCAATCAGCCCCAGCATTTT
>medium-sized|NA|TRBV7-2|TRBJ2-5
CASSPGVVETQYF
TGTGCCAGCAGCCCAGGGGTTGTAGAGACCCAGTACTTC
>NA|NA|TRBV7-9|TRBJ2-6
CASSLSPHSGANVLTF
TGTGCCAGCAGCTTAAGCCCCCACTCTGGGGCCAACGTCCTGACTTTC
>NA|NA|TRBV6-5|TRBJ2-7
CASSYSTTGRTYEQYF
TGTGCCAGCAGTTACTCGACCACCGGACGGACCTACGAGCAGTACTTC
>many|TRBD1|TRBV7-8|TRBJ2-7
CASSLEGQGFYVKQYF
TGTGCCAGCAGCTTAGAGGGACAGGGCTTCTACGTGAAGCAGTACTTC
>once|NA|TRBV20-1|TRBJ1-4
CSAIGGATNEKLFF
TGCAGTGCTATCGGGGGCGCAACTAATGAAAAACTGTTTTTT
>few|TRBD2|TRBV11-2|TRBJ2-5
CASSLTSAGVETQYF
TGTGCCAGCAGCCTCACTTCGGCGGGGGTTGAGACCCAGTACTTC
>few|TRBD1|TRBV7-9|TRBJ2-3
CASSPRRGPDTQYF
TGTGCCAGCAGCCCTCGCAGGGGGCCAGATACGCAGTATTTT
>NA|TRBD2|TRBV20-1|TRBJ2-3
CSARGRTSGALRVGDTQYF
TGCAGTGCTAGAGGACGGACTAGCGGAGCCCTCAGAGTGGGAGATACGCAGTATTTT
>many|NA|TRBV18|TRBJ1-2
CASSPPTESYGYTF
TGTGCCAGCTCACCACCGACGGAGAGCTATGGCTACACCTTC
>NA|TRBD2|TRBV5-1|TRBJ2-3
CASSLSGTSGSTDTQYF
TGCGCCAGCAGCTTGTCCGGGACTAGCGGTAGCACAGATACGCAGTATTTT
>NA|NA|TRBV6-6|TRBJ1-1
CASSYRISKAFF
TGTGCCAGCAGTTACCGAATTTCTAAAGCTTTCTTT
>NA|NA|TRBV4-1|TRBJ2-3
CASSQVGGYTQYF
TGCGCCAGCAGCCAAGTGGGGGGATATACGCAGTATTTT
>many|TRBD2|TRBV7-2|TRBJ2-1
CASIQRGGRYNEQFF
TGTGCCAGCATCCAGCGGGGGGGCCGATACAATGAGCAGTTCTTC
>NA|NA|TRBV6-6|TRBJ1-1
CASSYSANTEAFF
TGTGCCAGCAGTTACTCCGCTAACACTGAAGCTTTCTTT
>many|NA|TRBV7-2|TRBJ2-2
CASSFSGLNTGELFF
TGTGCCAGCAGTTTCTCGGGGCTTAACACCGGGGAGCTGTTTTTT
>few|TRBD2|TRBV5-4|TRBJ2-5
CASSLKTSGDETQYF
TGTGCCAGCAGCTTGAAGACTAGCGGGGACGAGACCCAGTACTTC
>few|NA|TRBV6-1|TRBJ1-5
CASSTGGKPQHF
TGTGCCAGCAGTACCGGAGGAAAGCCCCAGCATTTT
>NA|NA|TRBV23-1|TRBJ1-5
CASSQAERGNQPQHF
TGCGCCAGCAGTCAAGCGGAAAGAGGAAATCAGCCCCAGCATTTT
>NA|NA|TRBV20-1|TRBJ1-1
CSAGGRDQSEAFF
TGCAGTGCGGGGGGGAGGGACCAAAGTGAAGCTTTCTTT
>many|TRBD2|TRBV7-2|TRBJ2-3
CASKRGATDTQYF
TGTGCCAGCAAGCGGGGGGCCACAGATACGCAGTATTTT
>once|NA|TRBV6-1|TRBJ1-2
CASRGRNYGYTF
TGTGCCAGCAGGGGACGGAACTATGGCTACACCTTC
>NA|TRBD2|TRBV6-5|TRBJ2-5
CASSLAGGIQETQYF
TGTGCCAGCAGTCTTGCGGGGGGGATACAAGAGACCCAGTACTTC
>few|NA|TRBV7-9|TRBJ1-6
CASSLGGDYSPLHF
TGTGCCAGCAGCTTAGGGGGGGATTATTCACCCCTCCACTTT
>NA|NA|TRBV11-3|TRBJ2-7
CASSAAGVGEQYF
TGTGCCAGCAGCGCAGCCGGGGTTGGCGAGCAGTACTTC
>NA|TRBD1|TRBV20-1|TRBJ2-7
CSASGQSSYEQYF
TGCAGTGCTTCGGGACAGAGCTCCTACGAGCAGTACTTC
>few|TRBD1|TRBV6-6|TRBJ2-3
CASSSADRATDTQYF
TGTGCCAGCAGTTCGGCGGACAGGGCCACAGATACGCAGTATTTT
>NA|NA|TRBV12-3/TRBV12-4|TRBJ1-3
CASTPDSISGNTIYF
TGTGCCAGCACCCCGGACAGCATCTCTGGAAACACCATATATTTT
>NA|TRBD2|TRBV2|TRBJ2-3
CAIRTRVSTDTQYF
TGTGCCATCCGGACTAGGGTTAGCACAGATACGCAGTATTTT
>many|NA|TRBV7-2|TRBJ1-4
CASSLDGGPNEKLFF
TGTGCCAGCAGCTTAGATGGTGGACCTAATGAAAAACTGTTTTTT
>NA|NA|TRBV18|TRBJ1-4
CASSDQTGSQEKLFF
TGTGCCAGCTCAGACCAAACGGGGTCTCAAGAAAAACTGTTTTTT
>few|NA|TRBV19|TRBJ2-2
CASSIMDKNTGELFF
TGTGCCAGTAGTATAATGGACAAGAACACCGGGGAGCTGTTTTTT
>NA|NA|TRBV14|TRBJ2-4
CASSQEERGTIKNIQYF
TGTGCCAGCAGCCAAGAAGAGAGGGGGACAATCAAAAACATTCAGTACTTC
>NA|NA|TRBV7-6|TRBJ2-3
CASSFGQGIDTQYF
TGTGCCAGCAGCTTCGGGCAGGGAATCGATACGCAGTATTTT
>NA|NA|TRBV10-3|TRBJ1-2
CAISESPASIHYGYTF
TGTGCCATCAGTGAGAGTCCAGCGAGCATCCACTATGGCTACACCTTC
>few|NA|TRBV7-2|TRBJ2-1
CASSGGGRDPYNEQFF
TGTGCCAGCAGTGGGGGCGGGCGGGACCCCTACAATGAGCAGTTCTTC
>NA|NA|TRBV11-2|TRBJ2-5
CASSLVGPPRAETQYF
TGTGCCAGCAGCTTAGTAGGTCCCCCGAGAGCGGAGACCCAGTACTTC
>NA|TRBD1|TRBV20-1|TRBJ1-5
CSARDRTGGNQPQHF
TGCAGTGCTAGAGATAGGACAGGGGGCAATCAGCCTCAGCATTTT
>NA|NA|TRBV28|TRBJ2-7
CASKNEGRHYEQYF
TGTGCCAGCAAAAACGAGGGACGGCATTACGAGCAGTACTTC
>few|NA|TRBV28|TRBJ2-7
CASSPLGRGVNEQYF
TGTGCCAGCAGTCCTCTGGGCAGGGGGGTAAACGAGCAGTACTTC